This entry lists 26 T cell receptor beta chains sequenced from one sample in a study of blood T cell repertoires in COVID-19. Clones were sequenced by immunoSEQ multiplex PCR, and TCRdb holds only the in-frame ones, with some missing. The table shows about 190,000 clones, with around 82% occurring only once. The source material was peripheral blood. All receptors come from a man aged 50-59 years with active or convalescent COVID-19.

The J gene is TRBJ2-6, the V gene TRBV13; D perhaps matches TRBD1 (6 bases). The germline gives CDR1 PRHDT, CDR2 FYEKMQ (reference sequence). Trimming took 5 bases from V and 0 from J, leaving 8 bases between them. The CDR3 runs 15 residues. The CDR3 DNA follows: TGTGCCAGCAGCAAGGGGGACTCTGGGGCCAACGTCCTGACTTTC. Amino acids: CASSKGDSGANVLTF.

This clone appeared a few times. The CDR3, as DNA: TGTGCCAGCAGCCCACGCGGGACGGGCTCCTACAATGAGCAGTTCTTC. The encoded protein is CASSPRGTGSYNEQFF. This chain connects TRBV7-6 to TRBJ2-1, with a weak D call TRBD2 (6 bases). The CDR3 consists of 16 residues. V lost 5 bases, J lost 0 bases, and 14 bases lay in between. The V gene's germline CDR1 is SGHVS and CDR2 FNYEAQ.

The chain links TRBV7-2 to TRBJ1-5, with a tentative D call TRBD1 (5 bases). This CDR3 spans 14 amino acids. The V end was cut by 3 bases, the J end by 6 bases, with 12 bases between. Germline CDR1 SGHTA, CDR2 FQGNSA. The CDR3 spells CASSLGGVGQPQHF. The CDR3 DNA is TGTGCCAGCAGCTTGGGGGGTGTCGGTCAGCCCCAGCATTTT.

V usage is TRBV5-4 and J usage is TRBJ1-6; perhaps TRBD1 as D (5 bases). Germline assignment: CDR1 SGHNT and CDR2 YYREEE (reference sequence). This CDR3 contains 14 residues. Between the trimmed V and J ends, which lost 0 bases and 7 bases, there was a span of 8 bases. The CDR3 DNA reads TGTGCCAGCAGCTTGGGGCAGGGCAATTCACCCCTCCACTTT. Translation: CASSLGQGNSPLHF.

The chain couples TRBV5-8 to TRBJ2-7, with 7 bases that match TRBD1. With 3 bases clipped from V and 2 bases from J, the junction kept 8 bases outside the gene matches. Germline values: CDR1 SGHTS, CDR2 YDEGEE. The CDR3 totals 15 residues. As DNA, the CDR3 is TGTGCCAGCAGCTCTGCCGTGGGACAGACCTACGAGCAGTACTTC. Translation gives CASSSAVGQTYEQYF.

This clone was seen only once. The chain joins TRBV29-1 to TRBJ1-4, with 7 bases fitting TRBD1. CDR1 is SQVTM, CDR2 ANQGSEA, per germline. CDR3 size: 11 residues. The V segment lost 4 bases and the J segment 11 bases; nucleotides outside the gene matches: 4. The CDR3 region has the DNA TGCAGCGTTGTGGAAGGGGGCAAACTGTTTTTT. Translation gives CSVVEGGKLFF.

The chain recombines TRBV5-1 with TRBJ2-7; 8 bases map to TRBD2. CDR1 is SGHRS, CDR2 YFSETQ, per germline. This CDR3 contains 16 residues. The ends lost 1 base at V and 0 bases at J; junction bases unmatched: 6. The CDR3 protein is CASSLSERESSYEQYF. CDR3 coding DNA: TGCGCCAGCAGCTTGTCCGAGCGGGAGAGCTCCTACGAGCAGTACTTC. Full variable domain (missing parts from reference TRBV5-1 and TRBJ2-7): KAGVTQTPRYLIKTRGQQVTLSCSPISGHRSVSWYQQTPGQGLQFLFEYFSETQRNKGNFPGRFSGRQFSNSRSEMNVSTLELGDSALYLCASSLSERESSYEQYFGPGTRLTVT.

The chain carries TRBV9 and TRBJ1-3; 8 bases are shared with TRBD1. The CDR3 length is 18 residues. J gave up 0 bases and V 6 bases, and 14 bases lay outside the gene matches. From germline, CDR1 is SGDLS and CDR2 YYNGEE. The chain's CDR3 is CASNRGGLGTNSGNTIYF. The DNA of the CDR3 is TGTGCCAGCAACAGGGGGGGGTTAGGCACAAACTCTGGAAACACCATATATTTT. The full variable domain, completed using reference TRBV9 and TRBJ1-3, is DSGVTQTPKHLITATGQRVTLRCSPRSGDLSVYWYQQSLDQGLQFLIQYYNGEERAKGNILERFSAQQFPDLHSELNLSSLELGDSALYFCASNRGGLGTNSGNTIYFGEGSWLTVV.

The chain employs TRBV27 and TRBJ2-2; 8 nucleotides agree with TRBD1. With V trimmed by 5 bases and J by 4 bases, 6 bases remained unmatched. This CDR3 region has 15 residues. Germline CDR1 reads MNHEY; CDR2 reads SMNVEV (reference sequence). The DNA of the CDR3 is TGTGCCAGCAGTCCGACAGGGGTCGGCACCGGGGAGCTGTTTTTT. Translated: CASSPTGVGTGELFF.

The chain has TRBV3-1 (or the pseudogene TRBV3-2) and TRBJ1-1; D uncertain. Per germline, CDR1 LGHDT and CDR2 YNNKEL (reference sequence). The V end lost 3 bases, the J end lost 11 bases, and 10 bases lay between the germline ends. This CDR3 comprises 11 residues. In DNA form, the CDR3 reads TGTGCCAGCAGCCAGTCAACGGGGGCTTTCTTT. Translated: CASSQSTGAFF.

The rearrangement links TRBV1 to TRBJ1-5; the table names TRBD1, a call not compared with the DNA. TRBV1 represents a pseudogene. This CDR3 region has 18 residues. The CDR3, as DNA: TGCACCAGCAGCCCGGACAGGGAGGGGGTTCATAGCAATCAGCCCCAGCATTTT. This sequence encodes CTSSPDREGVHSNQPQHF.

This sequence joins TRBV11-3 and TRBJ2-1; tentatively, D is TRBD1 (5 bases). Germline V gene sequence: CDR1 SGHNT, CDR2 YENEEA. CDR3 length: 16 amino acids. With 5 bases removed from V and 0 bases from J, the gap between germline ends came to 14 bases. The CDR3 loop is CASSIQTGASYNEQFF. CDR3 nucleotides: TGTGCCAGCAGCATACAGACTGGGGCCTCCTACAATGAGCAGTTCTTC.

This chain uses TRBV7-9 with TRBJ2-1; 12 positions agree with TRBD2. CDR3 length: 19 amino acids. With 0 bases clipped from V and 0 bases from J, the junction kept 6 bases outside the gene matches. CDR1 SEHNR and CDR2 FQNEAQ come from the germline V gene (reference sequence). The CDR3 protein is CASSLASSGRVSSYNEQFF. The CDR3 DNA reads TGTGCCAGCAGCTTAGCCTCTAGCGGGAGGGTCAGCTCCTACAATGAGCAGTTCTTC.

This chain joins TRBV4-3 and TRBJ1-2, with 7 bases matching TRBD1. Germline assignment: CDR1 LGHNA and CDR2 YSLEER. Unmatched junction bases numbered 4, after V lost 4 bases and J lost 2 bases. The CDR3 consists of 14 residues. CDR3 DNA: TGCGCCAGCAGCCTGGACAGGATGAACTATGGCTACACCTTC. Translating it yields CASSLDRMNYGYTF.

Comments on this clone: The sample carries other DNA sequences with the same CDR3. The chain carries TRBV4-1 and TRBJ2-7; D not resolved. The CDR3 contains 14 residues. Germline lookup yields CDR1 MGHRA and CDR2 YSYEKL. Trimming left V 0 bases short and J 4 bases short, with 10 bases between. DNA for the CDR3: TGCGCCAGCAGCCAAGACGGTCGCATATACGAGCAGTACTTC. Amino acids: CASSQDGRIYEQYF.

The CDR3 nucleotides are TGTGCCAGCAGCAAAGCAGCCCCAACCAATTCACCCCTCCACTTT. Amino acid sequence: CASSKAAPTNSPLHF. J is TRBJ1-6 and V is TRBV21-1. TRBV21-1 is a pseudogene locus. This CDR3 is built from 15 residues.

This CDR3 is CASSLSGPQHF. The DNA of the CDR3 is TGTGCCAGCAGTCTGAGTGGGCCCCAGCATTTT. The chain has TRBV12-3 or TRBV12-4 and TRBJ1-5; D is unresolved. The CDR3 is 11 amino acids. Trimming removed 5 bases at V and 9 bases at J, with 8 bases between.

This sequence joins TRBV6-1 and TRBJ2-5; possibly TRBD2 for D (6 bases). There are 14 residues in the CDR3. Germline CDR1 reads MNHNS; CDR2 reads SASEGT. Trimming stripped 6 bases from V and 6 bases from J, with 17 bases between. The DNA of the CDR3 is TGTGCCAGCAGCCGGGGACCTGGAGGGAAGACCCAGTACTTC. It is translated as CASSRGPGGKTQYF.

The gene calls are TRBV7-9 and TRBJ2-5, with a possible D match to TRBD1 (6 bases). The CDR3 spans 13 residues. Trimming cost V 7 bases and J 4 bases, with 13 bases left between them. CDR1 and CDR2 from the germline V gene are SEHNR and FQNEAQ (reference sequence). CDR3 bases: TGTGCCAGCACCCGACAGGCCCTAGAGACCCAGTACTTC. Translated, it gives CASTRQALETQYF.

The chain carries TRBV30 and TRBJ1-6, with D possibly being TRBD1 (5 bases). Trimming shortened V by 1 base and J by 6 bases, and 13 bases separated the two germline ends. The CDR3 is 15 residues long. The germline V gene has CDR1 GTSNPN and CDR2 SVGIG (reference sequence). Written as DNA, the CDR3 is TGTGCCTGGAGTGGGGCAGGGAGGGGTAATTCACCCCTCCACTTT. Its translation: CAWSGAGRGNSPLHF. Looking up the rest from reference TRBV30 and TRBJ1-6 gives the full variable domain: SQTIHQWPATLVQPVGSPLSLECTVEGTSNPNLYWYRQAAGRGLQLLFYSVGIGQISSEVPQNLSASRPQDRQFILSSKKLLLSDSGFYLCAWSGAGRGNSPLHFGNGTRLTVT.

The chain uses TRBV6-1 and TRBJ1-4; D might be TRBD1 (6 bases). This CDR3 comprises 13 residues. Trimming cost V 6 bases and J 7 bases, with 12 bases left between them. Germline V gene data show CDR1 as MNHNS and CDR2 as SASEGT. The CDR3 loop is CASSLRGAEKLFF. The DNA for the CDR3 is TGTGCCAGCAGCTTACGGGGGGCTGAAAAACTGTTTTTT.

This chain connects TRBV5-6 to TRBJ1-6, with a weak D call TRBD1 (6 bases). This CDR3 has 15 residues. Germline loops: CDR1 SGHDT, CDR2 YYEEEE. Trimming removed 6 bases from V and 6 bases from J, with 16 bases in between. The CDR3 DNA sequence: TGTGCCAGCACCCCCCGGGGGGCCGCTAATTCACCCCTCCACTTT. Translating it yields CASTPRGAANSPLHF.

The rearrangement joins TRBV2 to TRBJ2-2; D not certain. Germline V gene lookup returns CDR1 SNHLY and CDR2 FYNNEI. The V gene lost 3 bases and the J gene lost 2 bases, with 10 bases spanning the gap. CDR3 length: 15 residues. This CDR3 is CASSDRPTNTGELFF. CDR3 sequence (DNA): TGTGCCAGCAGTGACCGCCCCACTAACACCGGGGAGCTGTTTTTT.

The chain links TRBV5-1 to TRBJ1-6, with 9 bases matching TRBD1. Germline-derived CDR1 and CDR2 are SGHRS and YFSETQ. The CDR3 spans 15 residues. J gave up 7 bases and V 3 bases, and 5 bases lay outside the gene matches. Here the CDR3 DNA reads TGCGCCAGCAGCTCCCCGGGACAGGGCAATTCACCCCTCCACTTT. Its protein is CASSSPGQGNSPLHF.

The rearrangement links TRBV2 to TRBJ2-2; D is possibly TRBD1 (6 bases). The CDR3 is 15 residues long. Trimming cost V 6 bases and J 4 bases, with 15 bases left between them. Germline-derived CDR1 and CDR2 are SNHLY and FYNNEI. In nucleotides, the CDR3 is TGTGCCAGCAGGTGGGACAAGATAGCCACCGGGGAGCTGTTTTTT. Residues: CASRWDKIATGELFF.

The chain joins TRBV3-1 (or the pseudogene TRBV3-2) to TRBJ2-1; D might be TRBD2 (7 bases). In germline, CDR1 is LGHDT, CDR2 YNNKEL (reference sequence). V lost 5 bases, J lost 8 bases, and 25 bases lay in between. CDR3 length equals 17 residues. CDR3 protein: CASSKTPLRGLYDEQFF. CDR3 nucleotides: TGTGCCAGCAGCAAAACCCCTTTGCGGGGGCTTTACGATGAGCAGTTCTTC.